This passage covers 19 T cell receptor beta chains from one sample sequenced in a study of blood T cell repertoires in COVID-19. The table came from immunoSEQ multiplex PCR; TCRdb's copy has only in-frame clones and leaves some out. The sample contains almost 100,000 clones, roughly nine tenths of which appear only once. Specimen: peripheral blood. The receptor source for this set is a man aged 45-65 years with acute or convalescent COVID-19.

The chain uses TRBV6-4 and TRBJ2-7, with 7 bases aligning to TRBD1. This CDR3 region has 13 residues. Germline assignment: CDR1 MRHNA and CDR2 SNTAGT. V lost 4 bases and J lost 7; bases outside the gene matches: 7. CDR3 nucleotides: TGTGCCAGCAGTGCGATAGGGGGCGCGGAGCAGTACTTC. It codes for CASSAIGGAEQYF.

DNA of the CDR3: TGTGCCAGCGGTCTCCCAGCAGCTCGGGAAGCAGATACGCAGTATTTT. Residues: CASGLPAAREADTQYF. This chain links TRBV11-3 with TRBJ2-3, with TRBD2 as a possible D gene (5 bases). Between the trimmed V and J ends, which lost 8 bases and 4 bases, there was a span of 22 bases. The CDR3 runs 16 residues. Germline loops: CDR1 SGHNT, CDR2 YENEEA.

This sequence joins TRBV11-2 and TRBJ2-1; 7 bases match TRBD2. The CDR3 has 15 residues. V trimming: 2 bases; J trimming: 5 bases; junction bases outside the gene matches: 6. Germline CDR1 SGHAT, CDR2 FQNNGV. This CDR3 reads CASSLRAGRNNEQFF. Here the CDR3 DNA reads TGTGCCAGCAGCTTAAGAGCGGGAAGAAACAATGAGCAGTTCTTC.

V gene TRBV5-8 combines with J gene TRBJ1-3; the match to TRBD1 covers 8 bases. V dropped 0 bases and J dropped 8; count of bases not matched to a gene: 4. Germline lookup yields CDR1 SGHTS and CDR2 YDEGEE. There are 14 residues in the CDR3. The CDR3 region is CASSLAGQGHTIYF. Written as DNA, the CDR3 is TGTGCCAGCAGCTTGGCCGGACAGGGCCACACCATATATTTT.

This sequence joins TRBV5-1 and TRBJ2-7; 12 bases are a match to TRBD2. The CDR3 length is 14 residues. CDR1 and CDR2 from the germline V gene are SGHRS and YFSETQ. J was trimmed by 2 bases and V by 3 bases; bases with no gene match: 0. The CDR3 is CASSWTSGTYEQYF. The CDR3, as DNA: TGCGCCAGCAGCTGGACTAGCGGGACCTACGAGCAGTACTTC.

The gene calls are TRBV7-8 and TRBJ2-2; D is unresolved. V lost 1 base and J lost 1, with 10 bases in between. The CDR3 contains 16 residues. CDR1 and CDR2 (germline): SGHVS, FQNEAQ. The chain's CDR3 is CASSLVQSLNTGELFF. As DNA, the CDR3 is TGTGCCAGCAGCTTAGTACAGTCGTTGAACACCGGGGAGCTGTTTTTT.

The chain joins TRBV7-9 to TRBJ1-1; D unresolved. CDR1 is SEHNR and CDR2 is FQNEAQ in the germline V gene (reference sequence). V lost 1 base, J lost 11 bases, and 17 bases lay in between. This CDR3 is 14 amino acids long. Written as DNA, the CDR3 is TGTGCCAGCAGCTTAGGCAATTCCAATCACGGGGCTTTCTTT. As protein: CASSLGNSNHGAFF.

This rearrangement joins TRBV14 to TRBJ2-7, with 7 nucleotides matching TRBD2. CDR1 SGHDN and CDR2 FVKESK come from the germline V gene. This CDR3 is built from 13 residues. After removal of 8 bases from V and 1 base from J, the junction contained 5 bases not matched to a gene. The CDR3 region has the DNA TGTGCCAGCGGGCCCGGGGGGTCCTACGAGCAGTACTTC. Protein sequence: CASGPGGSYEQYF.

This clone has just a few counts. The V and J genes are TRBV7-6 and TRBJ1-1; D call uncertain. V dropped 2 bases and J dropped 1 base, with 5 bases sitting between them. The CDR3 runs 13 residues. Per germline, CDR1 SGHVS and CDR2 FNYEAQ. The CDR3 loop is CASSLSENTEAFF. The CDR3 DNA is TGTGCCAGCAGCTTAAGCGAGAACACTGAAGCTTTCTTT.

The gene calls are TRBV7-9 and TRBJ1-1; D is unresolved. The ends were cut back, 5 bases at V and 1 base at J, with 8 bases in the middle. CDR3 size: 13 residues. Germline CDR1 is SEHNR and CDR2 is FQNEAQ (reference sequence). CDR3 nucleotides: TGTGCCAGCAGCGACAATAAGAACACTGAAGCTTTCTTT. Its protein is CASSDNKNTEAFF. Full variable domain (outside the CDR3, taken from reference TRBV7-9 and TRBJ1-1): DTGVSQNPRHKITKRGQNVTFRCDPISEHNRLYWYRQTLGQGPEFLTYFQNEAQLEKSRLLSDRFSAERPKGSFSTLEIQRTEQGDSAMYLCASSDNKNTEAFFGQGTRLTVV.

The rearrangement joins TRBV6-5 to TRBJ1-1, with D possibly matching TRBD1 (5 bases). Trimming cost V 6 bases and J 5 bases, with 13 bases left between them. The CDR3 is 13 amino acids. Germline CDR1 and CDR2: MNHEY and SVGAGI. The CDR3 DNA reads TGTGCCAGCAGGCAGCCGGGGGGAACTGAAGCTTTCTTT. Its protein product is CASRQPGGTEAFF.

The chain links TRBV5-6 to TRBJ2-4, with TRBD1 matching over 9 bases. The V segment lost 5 bases and the J segment 4 bases; nucleotides outside the gene matches: 1. CDR3 length equals 13 residues. Looked up from germline, CDR1 is SGHDT and CDR2 is YYEEEE. The CDR3 reads CASRGTGKNIQYF. CDR3 DNA: TGTGCCAGCAGAGGGACAGGGAAAAACATTCAGTACTTC. The variable domain in full, with the rest retrieved from reference TRBV5-6 and TRBJ2-4, is DAGVTQSPTHLIKTRGQQVTLRCSPKSGHDTVSWYQQALGQGPQFIFQYYEEEERQRGNFPDRFSGHQFPNYSSELNVNALLLGDSALYLCASRGTGKNIQYFGAGTRLSVL.

This sequence joins TRBV28 and TRBJ2-7; D is uncertain. The CDR3 extends over 12 amino acids. Per germline, CDR1 MDHEN and CDR2 SYDVKM. V lost 3 bases, J lost 3 bases, and 6 bases lay in between. The CDR3 spells CASSFSGYEQYF. DNA of the CDR3: TGTGCCAGCAGTTTTTCGGGCTACGAGCAGTACTTC.

The chain links TRBV6-5 to TRBJ1-1; D remains unclear. Germline V gene lookup returns CDR1 MNHEY and CDR2 SVGAGI. The CDR3 runs to 12 residues. The ends were cut back, 6 bases at V and 11 bases at J, with 16 bases in the middle. The CDR3: CASSPRPQRAFF. DNA of the CDR3: TGTGCCAGCAGCCCAAGGCCCCAGAGGGCTTTCTTT.

In nucleotides, the CDR3 is TGCGCCAGCAGCCACGGGAATCTAGCGGGAGGGGGCAATGAGCAGTTCTTC. Translating gives CASSHGNLAGGGNEQFF. The chain recombines TRBV4-3 with TRBJ2-1, with 12 bases fitting TRBD2. Germline CDR1 reads LGHNA; CDR2 reads YSLEER. The CDR3 has 17 residues. V dropped 3 bases and J dropped 6; count of bases not matched to a gene: 9.

This rearrangement joins TRBV19 to TRBJ1-1; D is possibly TRBD1 (5 bases). CDR3 length equals 13 residues. Trimming removed 5 bases from V and 4 bases from J, with 11 bases in between. Germline CDR1 reads LNHDA; CDR2 reads SQIVND (reference sequence). In nucleotides, the CDR3 is TGTGCCAGTAGTTTTTTGGGGCGCACTGAAGCTTTCTTT. This encodes CASSFLGRTEAFF.

V gene TRBV7-6 combines with J gene TRBJ1-4; the D is unclear. From germline, CDR1 is SGHVS and CDR2 FNYEAQ. The CDR3 spans 14 residues. Trimming removed 5 bases from V and 0 bases from J, with 7 bases in between. The CDR3: CASSRTATNEKLFF. The CDR3 DNA reads TGTGCCAGCAGCCGGACTGCAACTAATGAAAAACTGTTTTTT.

The CDR3 region is CASKGTGSGNEQFF. CDR3 sequence (DNA): TGTGCCAGCAAAGGGACAGGGTCAGGGAATGAGCAGTTCTTC. The rearrangement uses TRBV2 and TRBJ2-1, with 9 bases fitting TRBD1. The CDR3 extends over 14 amino acids. After removal of 7 bases from V and 7 bases from J, the junction contained 8 bases not matched to a gene. Germline V gene data show CDR1 as SNHLY and CDR2 as FYNNEI.

The chain has TRBV30 and TRBJ2-1; D remains ambiguous. This CDR3 is 14 amino acids long. The V gene's germline CDR1 is GTSNPN and CDR2 SVGIG (reference sequence). The CDR3 DNA reads as TGTGCTTGGGAAGAAGGCATCTACGGGAATGAGCAGTTCTTC. Its translation: CAWEEGIYGNEQFF. The full variable domain, in which reference TRBV30 and TRBJ2-1 provide the parts outside the CDR3, is SQTIHQWPATLVQPVGSPLSLECTVEGTSNPNLYWYRQAAGRGLQLLFYSVGIGQISSEVPQNLSASRPQDRQFILSSKKLLLSDSGFYLCAWEEGIYGNEQFFGPGTRLTVL.